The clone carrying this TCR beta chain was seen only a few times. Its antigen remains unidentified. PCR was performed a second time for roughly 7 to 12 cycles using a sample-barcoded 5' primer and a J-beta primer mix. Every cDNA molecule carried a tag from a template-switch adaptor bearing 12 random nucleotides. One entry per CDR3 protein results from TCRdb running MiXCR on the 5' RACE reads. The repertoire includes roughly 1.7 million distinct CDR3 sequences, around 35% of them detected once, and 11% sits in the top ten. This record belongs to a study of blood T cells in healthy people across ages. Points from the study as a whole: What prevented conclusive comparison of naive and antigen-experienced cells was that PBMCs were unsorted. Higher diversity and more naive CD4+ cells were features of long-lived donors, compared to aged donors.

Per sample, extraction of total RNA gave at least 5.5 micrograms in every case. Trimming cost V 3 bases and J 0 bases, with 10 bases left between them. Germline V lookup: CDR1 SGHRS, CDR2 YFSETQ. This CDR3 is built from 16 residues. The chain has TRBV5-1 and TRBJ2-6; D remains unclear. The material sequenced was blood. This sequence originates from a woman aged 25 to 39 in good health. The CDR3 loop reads CASSSRMSSGANVLTF. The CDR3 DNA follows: TGCGCCAGCAGCTCCCGGATGAGCTCTGGGGCCAACGTCCTGACTTTC.